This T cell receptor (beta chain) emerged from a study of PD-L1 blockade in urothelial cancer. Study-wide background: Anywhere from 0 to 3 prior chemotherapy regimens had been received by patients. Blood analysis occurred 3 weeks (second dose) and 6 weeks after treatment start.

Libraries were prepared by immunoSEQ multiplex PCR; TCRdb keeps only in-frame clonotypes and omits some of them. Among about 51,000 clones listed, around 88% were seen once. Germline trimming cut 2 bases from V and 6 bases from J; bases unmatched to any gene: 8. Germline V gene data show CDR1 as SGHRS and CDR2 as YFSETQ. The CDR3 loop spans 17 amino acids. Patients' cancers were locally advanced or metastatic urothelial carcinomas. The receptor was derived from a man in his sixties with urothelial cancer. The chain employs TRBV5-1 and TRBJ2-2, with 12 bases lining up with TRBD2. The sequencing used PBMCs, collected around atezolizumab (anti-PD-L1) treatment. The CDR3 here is CASSLETSGRRSGELFF. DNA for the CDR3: TGCGCCAGCAGCTTAGAGACTAGCGGGAGAAGGTCCGGGGAGCTGTTTTTT.